A selection of T cell receptor beta chains follows, all from one sample in a study of PD-L1 blockade in urothelial cancer. Profiling relied on immunoSEQ multiplex PCR, and the TCRdb table lists in-frame clones only, not all of them. The sample consists of about 87,000 clones, roughly 89% of them appearing once. Specimen: PBMCs, collected around atezolizumab (anti-PD-L1) treatment. Receptors were obtained from a man in his fifties or sixties with urothelial cancer. Each CDR3 is given with its conserved first and last residue.

V gene,CDR3 protein
TRBV30,CAWMGQGVEKLFF
TRBV11-3,CASSTGVRAGELFF
TRBV28,CASSLTGSYGYTF
TRBV4-1,CASSQASTGGPAGELFF
TRBV10-3,CAISDREGANYGYTF
TRBV2,CASSLVGGNNQPQHF
TRBV7-9,CASSFSNLPGQREKLFF
TRBV6-1,CASSEGGGGIYEQYF
TRBV6-5,CASQTSGGVYNEQFF
TRBV5-1,CATTPGEGGGYTF
TRBV5-1,CASSLGDLGLTYEQYF
TRBV11-2,CASSPGQGALADTQYF
TRBV5-4,CASSRGDRDNEQFF
TRBV28,CASSSTGTGVSYNEQFF
TRBV11-1,CASSLSAGAGANVLTF
TRBV6-5,CASSPNGAEYNEQFF
TRBV11-2,CASTTVSGTSTDTQYF
TRBV9,CASSAGQVIEETQYF
TRBV7-2,CASSPLGLAAYNEQFF
TRBV5-1,CASSLGTRTGVVNTEAFF
TRBV7-6,CASSYRQGNTEAFF
TRBV6-5,CASSYRGLADHYEQYF
TRBV7-9,CASSFGLAGGARTGELFF
TRBV9,CASSAGLADQSEQYF
TRBV10-3,CAIWGGHTGELFF
TRBV7-8,CASSLVGGRVNTGELFF
TRBV7-9,CASSQIVRLAGDNEQFF
TRBV13,CASSPIRQEMETQYF
TRBV27,CASVPRGGYEQYF
TRBV5-4,CASSLELAGGHEQFF
TRBV6-5,CASSYLGQGAVETQYF
TRBV28,CASSPLADSTYEQYF
TRBV6-5,CASSPQNSPLHF
TRBV19,CASSISQGAPEAFF
TRBV2,CASSASGTQSEKLFF
TRBV6-5,CASREPGQGYEAFF
TRBV5-6,CASSPRAPGRGNEKLFF
TRBV10-3,CAYGGSSYNEQFF
TRBV27,CASSLSGGADYTF
TRBV5-4,CASSLLGLGVTEAFF
TRBV5-1,CASSWGQGLYEQYF
TRBV28,CASSSTGAAKNIQYF
TRBV5-4,CASSLAGGIYEQYF
TRBV6-1,CASSVPPLANEKLFF
TRBV10-3,CATRTRDTQYF
TRBV6-1,CAGGLAGDGYEQYF
TRBV5-5,CASSLEVPRWNTEAFF
TRBV2,CASSPQETQYF
TRBV10-3,CAIRDPRGDGTDTQYF
TRBV12-1,CAATNGQGAPYEQYF
TRBV7-8,CATEAGQGIYKGEKLFF
TRBV27,CASSFGTMYEQYF
TRBV5-5,CASSAVPGQTFYEQYF
TRBV5-1,CASSTGQGSRETQYF
TRBV28,CASRYGDRSNEKLFF
TRBV19,CASSGGYGETQYF
TRBV29-1,CSVEVLAGEQETQYF
TRBV6-4,CASPQAGTGECGNQPQHF
TRBV16,CASSLEYRVNYGYTF